This T cell receptor beta chain was profiled in a study of blood T cell repertoires in COVID-19 (TCRdb year 2020). Looking at the study overall: Samples from collaborators originated in the United States, Italy and Spain and spanned both the acute and convalescent phases of COVID-19. The repertoires were released in a freely available public database meant as a resource for research on the immune response to SARS-CoV-2. Sample metadata almost always included a de-identified subject ID, COVID-19 status, age in years and sex. The samples were drawn from the first 160 participants of the ongoing ImmuneRACE study and from under 1,500 subjects provided by 6 global collaborators. Where available, HLA class I and class II types were obtained from metadata supplied by the sample provider rather than from assay-based typing. Subjects who had been exposed to COVID-19, were actively infected with it, or had recovered from it provided the deeply sampled blood TCRbeta repertoires that made up the dataset. The material from the prospective study consisted of cDNA or gDNA derived from T cells, B-cell-depleted T cells, or PBMCs. Study-wide conclusions, independent of this receptor: How much clinical and demographic metadata was included differed by source and by participant, and the metadata was provided uncurated.

Taken from the germline V gene, the CDR1 and CDR2 loops are KGHSH and LQKENI. A distance of 20 bases separates the germline ends of V and J, which lose 0 bases and 0 bases respectively. Inclusive of the bounding cysteine and phenylalanine, the CDR3 is 20 residues long. Only the CDR3 part of the read is kept: 60 bases, read in frame from the first base. Notes on this clone: There is no known antigen for this receptor. Per-base qualities were not stored, and no clone one base away is much larger.

Each collaborating institution followed its own protocols to collect whole blood in K2EDTA tubes. For TCRbeta analysis, collaborators shipped samples in one of three forms: frozen whole blood, isolated PBMCs, or DNA extracted from either of those sample types. The immunoSEQ Assay, a bias-controlled multiplex PCR, was used to amplify TCRbeta CDR3 regions from genomic DNA. The published analysis was carried out like this. Nucleated cell counts per sample were estimated from amplification of reference gene primers within the assay. To quantify the absolute abundance of each unique TCRbeta CDR3 rearrangement, sequence reads were collapsed and filtered. For each sample, productive Simpson clonality was calculated as the square root of Simpson's diversity index across productive rearrangements. Here the immuneACCESS table is served through TCRdb, limited to in-frame sequences with V and J called. Missing clones are a known gap in these copies; in checked studies unresolved V genes cover under half, and the rest lacks a known reason. V and J calls plus clone size are reproduced from that table; the DNA served to infer D and trimming. The sample table lists more than 35,000 clones, about 80% of them with a count of one. Roughly 15% of the sample lies in the top ten.

Recombination connected TRBV18 to TRBJ1-4; the D gene assignment is ambiguous. Sequencing used peripheral blood. The receptor was isolated from a man aged 45-60 years with active or convalescent COVID-19. The CDR3 loop reads CASSPPLRVSLEATNEKLFF. The sequence in DNA is TGTGCCAGCTCACCACCATTGCGCGTAAGCCTCGAAGCAACTAATGAAAAACTGTTTTTT.